Listed below are T cell receptor beta chains from one sample, sequenced in a study of Ad26.COV2.S vaccination and SARS-CoV-2 variants. Libraries were prepared by immunoSEQ multiplex PCR; TCRdb keeps only in-frame clonotypes and omits some of them. The sample has about 350,000 clones, about 87% seen once. This material consisted of peripheral blood, taken in a trial of Ad26.COV2.S vaccine versus placebo. The source is a person aged 18 to 65 who received the Ad26.COV2.S COVID-19 vaccine or a placebo. Each CDR3 is given with its conserved first and last residue. D genes are given only for firm matches. The size of a clone is reported for some rows only, either as once, few or many, or as a class for expanded clones.

d_call: -; clone_size: -; j_call: TRBJ2-7; cdr3_length: 14; v_call: TRBV5-6; cdr3_aa: CASSDPAANYEQYF; cdr3_nt: TGTGCCAGCTCCGATCCGGCGGCCAACTACGAGCAGTACTTC
d_call: -; clone_size: -; j_call: TRBJ1-1; cdr3_length: 15; v_call: TRBV6-1; cdr3_aa: CASSEAGSLNTEAFF; cdr3_nt: TGTGCCAGCAGTGAAGCGGGGAGTTTGAACACTGAAGCTTTCTTT
d_call: -; clone_size: -; j_call: TRBJ2-3; cdr3_length: 15; v_call: TRBV13; cdr3_aa: CASSLDGYRTDTQYF; cdr3_nt: TGTGCCAGCAGCTTAGACGGCTATCGCACAGATACGCAGTATTTT
d_call: -; clone_size: once; j_call: TRBJ2-1; cdr3_length: 14; v_call: TRBV10-3; cdr3_aa: CAISERRSQQGQFF; cdr3_nt: TGTGCCATCAGTGAGCGGCGGTCCCAGCAGGGGCAGTTCTTC
d_call: TRBD2; clone_size: -; j_call: TRBJ2-2; cdr3_length: 15; v_call: TRBV7-2; cdr3_aa: CASSSFTSGRGELFF; cdr3_nt: TGTGCCAGCAGCTCCTTTACTAGCGGGAGAGGGGAGCTGTTTTTT
d_call: -; clone_size: -; j_call: TRBJ2-7; cdr3_length: 16; v_call: TRBV9; cdr3_aa: CASSVGPGQSSYEQYF; cdr3_nt: TGTGCCAGCAGCGTAGGTCCAGGCCAAAGCTCCTACGAGCAGTACTTC
d_call: -; clone_size: few; j_call: TRBJ2-4; cdr3_length: 14; v_call: TRBV5-4; cdr3_aa: CASTFGGSKNIQYF; cdr3_nt: TGTGCCAGCACCTTTGGAGGCTCTAAAAACATTCAGTACTTC
d_call: -; clone_size: -; j_call: TRBJ1-2; cdr3_length: 13; v_call: TRBV6-5; cdr3_aa: CASSSGGWDGYTF; cdr3_nt: TGTGCCAGCAGTTCCGGCGGCTGGGATGGCTACACCTTC
d_call: TRBD1; clone_size: -; j_call: TRBJ1-2; cdr3_length: 12; v_call: TRBV30; cdr3_aa: CAWTPGGGGYTF; cdr3_nt: TGTGCCTGGACTCCAGGGGGAGGGGGCTACACCTTC
d_call: TRBD1; clone_size: -; j_call: TRBJ1-1; cdr3_length: 12; v_call: TRBV29-1; cdr3_aa: CSAGGRVTEAFF; cdr3_nt: TGCAGCGCAGGGGGCAGGGTCACTGAAGCTTTCTTT
d_call: -; clone_size: -; j_call: TRBJ1-1; cdr3_length: 13; v_call: TRBV6-4; cdr3_aa: CASSETGNTEAFF; cdr3_nt: TGTGCCAGCAGTGAAACAGGGAACACTGAAGCTTTCTTT